Here is one T cell receptor beta chain with its context. This entry comes from a study of blood T cell repertoires in COVID-19. Across the whole study: From T cells, B-cell-depleted T cells, or PBMCs came the material, which was cDNA or gDNA.

Original processing methods: Reference gene primer amplification yielded estimated nucleated cell counts. Libraries were prepared by immunoSEQ multiplex PCR; TCRdb keeps only in-frame clonotypes and omits some of them. V and J calls and clone size follow that table, whereas D and trimming were derived from the DNA. This table holds about 250,000 clones, roughly 85% found once. The V gene end was trimmed by 1 base and the J gene end by 2 bases; junction bases not matched to a gene: 2. The CDR3 loop spans 15 amino acids. Germline V gene sequence: CDR1 LNHDA, CDR2 SQIVND (reference sequence). This clonotype originated in a man younger than 35 with active or convalescent COVID-19. This chain links TRBV19 with TRBJ2-7; 10 bases line up with TRBD2. The sequenced sample consisted of peripheral blood. CDR3 DNA: TGTGCCAGTAGTATAGCGCTAGCGGGGGCCTACGAGCAGTACTTC. Amino acid sequence: CASSIALAGAYEQYF.